The 24 T cell receptor beta chains listed next were all sequenced from one sample in a study of CD8 T cells in ankylosing spondylitis. Study observations and caveats: Within ankylosing spondylitis blood, a TCR beta motif made up of roughly eight highly homologous variants appeared to be characteristic.

These receptors have no known antigen. In TCRdb, the 5' RACE reads were re-called with MiXCR into one record per CDR3 protein. The sample lists 330,000 or so distinct CDR3 sequences, 8% seen once, with 14% to 15% in the top ten. Material: blood, either unsorted or a sorted T cell fraction (not recorded which). These receptors came from a male donor with ankylosing spondylitis.

This clonotype appeared many times. The rearrangement joins TRBV28 to TRBJ1-4; 8 nucleotides line up with TRBD1. The germline V gene encodes CDR1 MDHEN and CDR2 SYDVKM. With 5 bases clipped from V and 8 bases from J, the junction kept 13 bases outside the gene matches. There are 16 residues in the CDR3. The chain's CDR3 is CASSGTGGDAWEKLFF. In DNA form, the CDR3 reads TGTGCCAGCAGTGGGACAGGAGGTGATGCGTGGGAAAAACTGTTTTTT.

The chain carries TRBV14 and TRBJ2-7; D may be TRBD2 (6 bases). This CDR3 is 13 amino acids long. Germline values: CDR1 SGHDN, CDR2 FVKESK. V gave up 1 base and J gave up 6 bases, with 10 bases separating them. The CDR3 spells CASSQVAGSEQYF. The CDR3 DNA reads TGTGCCAGCAGCCAAGTTGCGGGATCCGAGCAGTACTTC.

This clonotype was seen repeatedly, ten times or more. V usage is TRBV3-1 and J usage is TRBJ2-7; 7 positions match TRBD2. CDR1 and CDR2 from the germline V gene are LGHDT and YNNKEL (reference sequence). With 6 bases clipped from V and 5 bases from J, the junction kept 10 bases outside the gene matches. CDR3 length equals 14 residues. The DNA of the CDR3 is TGTGCCAGCAGTAGGGACTACAAGTGGAACGAGCAGTACTTC. Encoded protein: CASSRDYKWNEQYF.

In this sample, this clonotype turned up a few times. This chain's CDR3 is CASNPTSGSYNEQFF. The CDR3 region has the DNA TGTGCCAGCAACCCTACTAGCGGGAGCTACAATGAGCAGTTCTTC. V usage is TRBV7-2 and J usage is TRBJ2-1; 11 bases fit TRBD2. The length of the CDR3 is 15 residues. The V segment lost 7 bases and the J segment 3 bases; nucleotides outside the gene matches: 5. Germline CDR1 and CDR2: SGHTA and FQGNSA.

This clonotype was seen repeatedly, ten times or more. A read error may account for a junction end that differs from germline. The chain uses TRBV10-1 and TRBJ2-7; 8 nucleotides line up with TRBD1. Germline CDR1 WNHNN, CDR2 SYGVQD (reference sequence). The CDR3 is 9 residues long. The CDR3 is CATKTGADF. Here the CDR3 DNA reads TGCGCCACCAAGACAGGGGCGGACTTC.

The table lists this clonotype with many counts. The CDR3 DNA reads as TGCAAAGCGGGATTCGACACTGAAGCTTTCTTT. Protein product: CKAGFDTEAFF. The V and J genes are TRBV29-1 and TRBJ1-1; no definite D call. In germline, CDR1 is SQVTM, CDR2 ANQGSEA. The CDR3 loop spans 11 amino acids.

Many counts were recorded for this clonotype. V gene TRBV5-1 combines with J gene TRBJ2-5; the D is unclear. The CDR3 is made up of 13 amino acids. Trimming took 7 bases from V and 2 from J, leaving 12 bases between them. The germline gives CDR1 SGHRS, CDR2 YFSETQ. The CDR3 coding sequence is TGCGCCAGCCATTTCTCCGTTCAAGAGACCCAGTACTTC. Its translation is CASHFSVQETQYF. Filled out from reference TRBV5-1 and TRBJ2-5, the complete variable domain reads KAGVTQTPRYLIKTRGQQVTLSCSPISGHRSVSWYQQTPGQGLQFLFEYFSETQRNKGNFPGRFSGRQFSNSRSEMNVSTLELGDSALYLCASHFSVQETQYFGPGTRLLVL.

The gene calls are TRBV5-5 and TRBJ1-1; unclear D gene. V was clipped by 2 bases and J by 6 bases, with 11 bases between them. In germline, CDR1 is SGHKS, CDR2 YYEKEE (reference sequence). The CDR3 covers 13 residues. The CDR3 is CASSFFRRAEAFF. The CDR3 DNA reads TGTGCCAGCAGCTTTTTCCGGCGAGCTGAAGCTTTCTTT.

In this sample, this clonotype turned up many times. This chain links TRBV5-1 with TRBJ1-2; TRBD1 matches 10 bases. V lost 4 bases and J lost 5; bases outside the gene matches: 5. There are 14 residues in the CDR3. CDR1 and CDR2 (germline): SGHRS, YFSETQ. The chain's CDR3 is CASSTGTGDYGYTF. Written as DNA, the CDR3 is TGCGCCAGCAGCACCGGGACAGGGGATTATGGCTACACCTTC.

This clonotype was observed at least ten times. J is TRBJ2-4 and V is TRBV14; TRBD2 is a possible D gene (6 bases). This CDR3 contains 14 residues. V dropped 1 base and J dropped 10 bases, with 14 bases sitting between them. Germline V lookup: CDR1 SGHDN, CDR2 FVKESK. The CDR3 nucleotides read TGTGCCAGCAGCCAAGCGGACTATGGGGGTATTCAGTACTTC. Residues: CASSQADYGGIQYF.

This clonotype was observed a handful of times. The junction and the germline gene differ at one end; a read error may be behind it. J is TRBJ2-7 and V is TRBV7-9, with 11 bases aligning to TRBD2. The CDR3 is made up of 13 amino acids. Germline V gene lookup returns CDR1 SEHNR and CDR2 FQNEAQ (reference sequence). The CDR3 sequence is CSSSSLETSGTNF. The DNA for the CDR3 is TGTTCCAGCAGCTCCCTCGAGACTAGCGGGACTAACTTC.

This clonotype was seen ten or more times. This chain uses TRBV29-1 with TRBJ2-7, with 9 bases that match TRBD1. The V and J ends lost 2 bases and 2 bases, in that order; junction bases with no gene match: 4. The length of the CDR3 is 14 residues. Germline assignment: CDR1 SQVTM and CDR2 ANQGSEA. The CDR3, as DNA: TGCAGCGTTGAAAAGGGACAGGGTCCCTACGAGCAGTACTTC. Translated: CSVEKGQGPYEQYF.

This clonotype was observed a single time. The rearrangement joins TRBV20-1 to TRBJ2-1, with 8 bases lining up with TRBD1. Germline CDR1 DFQATT, CDR2 SNEGSKA (reference sequence). CDR3 length equals 17 residues. CDR3 in DNA: TGCAGCGTGAGGTCGACAGGGGACGGCGATGTATACAATGAGCAGTTCTTC. This translates into CSVRSTGDGDVYNEQFF.

The chain employs TRBV27 and TRBJ2-6; possibly TRBD1 for D (5 bases). V was clipped by 2 bases and J by 4 bases, with 15 bases between them. This CDR3 comprises 17 residues. Germline V gene data show CDR1 as MNHEY and CDR2 as SMNVEV (reference sequence). The CDR3 loop is CASSLDAQGSGANVLTF. In DNA form, the CDR3 reads TGTGCCAGCAGTTTAGACGCCCAGGGTAGCGGGGCCAACGTCCTGACTTTC.

This clonotype came up once. Here the CDR3 DNA reads TGTGCCAGCACCTGGGACCTCCCATCCTACGAGCAGTACTTC. As protein: CASTWDLPSYEQYF. The gene calls are TRBV11-2 and TRBJ2-7; TRBD1 or TRBD2 may be the D gene (5 bases each). CDR3 size: 14 residues. From germline, CDR1 is SGHAT and CDR2 FQNNGV. The germline V and J ends were trimmed by 7 bases and 1 base, with 14 bases remaining between them.

This clonotype was counted many times. V and J are TRBV28 and TRBJ2-1, with D perhaps TRBD2 (5 bases). Germline V lookup: CDR1 MDHEN, CDR2 SYDVKM. Trimming pared 6 bases from V and 8 bases from J, leaving 20 bases between. The CDR3 contains 15 residues. The CDR3 is CASSPPGGSRDEQFF. CDR3 DNA sequence: TGTGCCAGCAGCCCACCCGGCGGGTCTAGGGATGAGCAGTTCTTC.

This clonotype was observed a handful of times. The chain uses TRBV12-3 or TRBV12-4 and TRBJ2-3; the match to TRBD1 covers 9 bases. The J segment lost 6 bases and the V segment lost 5 bases, leaving 12 bases of the junction unmatched. This CDR3 has 16 residues. In DNA, the CDR3 is TGTGCCAGCAGTCCTCCGGGACAGGGTTCTCTCGATACGCAGTATTTT. Its protein is CASSPPGQGSLDTQYF.

The genes are TRBV14 and TRBJ2-3; D not certain. Germline V gene data show CDR1 as SGHDN and CDR2 as FVKESK. The ends were cut back, 4 bases at V and 0 bases at J, with 8 bases in the middle. This CDR3 comprises 14 residues. Written as DNA, the CDR3 is TGTGCCAGCAGCCCCATCCCTAGCACAGATACGCAGTATTTT. Its translation is CASSPIPSTDTQYF.

The chain has TRBV20-1 and TRBJ1-1, with a weak D call TRBD1 (5 bases). The germline gives CDR1 DFQATT, CDR2 SNEGSKA (reference sequence). The CDR3 consists of 13 residues. V lost 1 base and J lost 5, with 11 bases in between. CDR3 in DNA: TGCAGTGCTAGAGCGGCAGGGCCAACTGAAGCTTTCTTT. Residues: CSARAAGPTEAFF.

In this sample, this clonotype turned up many times. The genes are TRBV20-1 and TRBJ2-1; either TRBD1 or TRBD2 may fit D (6 bases each). CDR3 length: 15 residues. CDR1 and CDR2 (germline): DFQATT, SNEGSKA (reference sequence). V dropped 6 bases and J dropped 5 bases, with 20 bases sitting between them. This CDR3 reads CSATSQGGTHNEQFF. The CDR3 nucleotides are TGCAGTGCGACATCCCAAGGGGGGACTCACAATGAGCAGTTCTTC.

This clonotype was seen a few times. The CDR3 here is CASSPKEPGLYNEQFF. The CDR3 region has the DNA TGCGCCAGCAGCCCAAAAGAACCGGGACTTTACAATGAGCAGTTCTTC. V is TRBV4-1 and J is TRBJ2-1, with D maybe TRBD2 (6 bases). Trimming cost V 4 bases and J 4 bases, with 17 bases left between them. Germline V gene lookup returns CDR1 MGHRA and CDR2 YSYEKL. CDR3 length: 16 residues.

The chain joins TRBV27 to TRBJ2-7; TRBD2 might be the D (5 bases). This CDR3 spans 13 amino acids. V was shortened by 3 bases and J by 5 bases, with 11 bases between the two germline ends. Germline CDR1 and CDR2: MNHEY and SMNVEV (reference sequence). This CDR3 is CASSFLASNEQYF. The CDR3 nucleotides read TGTGCCAGCAGTTTTCTAGCATCCAACGAGCAGTACTTC.

This clonotype showed up many times. This sequence joins TRBV29-1 and TRBJ2-5, with D perhaps matching TRBD1 (7 bases). Germline V CDR1 and CDR2: SQVTM, ANQGSEA. The CDR3 runs 13 residues. Trimming stripped 4 bases from V and 4 bases from J, with 13 bases between. The CDR3 reads CSVGSQGGETQYF. The CDR3 DNA sequence: TGCAGCGTTGGTTCCCAGGGGGGAGAGACCCAGTACTTC.

This clonotype came up many times. The chain couples TRBV28 to TRBJ2-1; 8 bases fit TRBD2. Trimming took 5 bases from V and 0 from J; bases not matched to a gene: 6. The CDR3 sequence is 16 residues long. CDR1 MDHEN and CDR2 SYDVKM come from the germline V gene. The CDR3 DNA follows: TGTGCCAGCAGTCCCACCGGGACTAGCTCCTACAATGAGCAGTTCTTC. Amino acids: CASSPTGTSSYNEQFF. The variable domain in full, completed from reference TRBV28 and TRBJ2-1, reads DVKVTQSSRYLVKRTGEKVFLECVQDMDHENMFWYRQDPGLGLRLIYFSYDVKMKEKGDIPEGYSVSREKKERFSLILESASTNQTSMYLCASSPTGTSSYNEQFFGPGTRLTVL.